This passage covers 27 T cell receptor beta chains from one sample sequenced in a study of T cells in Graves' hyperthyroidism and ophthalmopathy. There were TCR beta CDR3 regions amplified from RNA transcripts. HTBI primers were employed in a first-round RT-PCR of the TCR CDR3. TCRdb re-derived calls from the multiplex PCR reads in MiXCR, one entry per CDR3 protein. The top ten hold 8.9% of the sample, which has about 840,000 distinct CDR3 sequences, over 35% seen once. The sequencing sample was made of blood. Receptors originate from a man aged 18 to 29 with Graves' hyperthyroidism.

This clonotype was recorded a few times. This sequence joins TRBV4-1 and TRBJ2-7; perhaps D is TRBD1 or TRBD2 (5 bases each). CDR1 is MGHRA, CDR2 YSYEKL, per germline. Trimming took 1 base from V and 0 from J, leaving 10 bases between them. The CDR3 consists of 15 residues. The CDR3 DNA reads TGCGCCAGCAGCCAAGGGTGGGGGAGCTCCTACGAGCAGTACTTC. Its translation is CASSQGWGSSYEQYF.

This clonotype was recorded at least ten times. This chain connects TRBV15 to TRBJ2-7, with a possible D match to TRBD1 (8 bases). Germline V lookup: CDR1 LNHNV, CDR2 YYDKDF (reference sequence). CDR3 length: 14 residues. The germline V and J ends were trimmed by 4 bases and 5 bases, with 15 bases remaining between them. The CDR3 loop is CATSTQGGGHEQYF. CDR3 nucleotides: TGTGCCACCAGCACACAGGGGGGGGGCCACGAGCAGTACTTC.

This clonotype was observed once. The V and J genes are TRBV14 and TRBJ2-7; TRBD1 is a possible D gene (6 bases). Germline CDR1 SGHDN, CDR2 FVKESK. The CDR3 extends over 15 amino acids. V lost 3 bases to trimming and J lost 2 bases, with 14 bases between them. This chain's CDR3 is CASSHFSGQPYEQYF. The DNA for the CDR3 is TGTGCCAGCAGCCATTTCTCGGGACAACCCTACGAGCAGTACTTC.

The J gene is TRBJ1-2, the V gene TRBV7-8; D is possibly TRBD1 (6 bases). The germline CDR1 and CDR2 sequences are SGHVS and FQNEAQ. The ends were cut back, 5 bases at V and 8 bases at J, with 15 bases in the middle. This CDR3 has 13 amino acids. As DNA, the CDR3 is TGTGCCAGCAGCCCCACTAGGGGGTCCGGCTACACCTTC. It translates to CASSPTRGSGYTF.

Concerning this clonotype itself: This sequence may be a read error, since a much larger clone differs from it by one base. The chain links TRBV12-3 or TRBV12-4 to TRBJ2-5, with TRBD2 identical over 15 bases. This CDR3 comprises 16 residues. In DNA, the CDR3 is TGTGCCAGCAGTTTTCGGACTAGCGGGGGGGAAGAGACCCGGTACTTC. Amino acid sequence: CASSFRTSGGEETRYF.

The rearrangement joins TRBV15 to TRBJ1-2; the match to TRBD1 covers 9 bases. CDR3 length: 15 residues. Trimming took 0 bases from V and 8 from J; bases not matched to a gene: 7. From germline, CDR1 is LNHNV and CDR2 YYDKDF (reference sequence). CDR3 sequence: CATSRDRGTGTGYTF. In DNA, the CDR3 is TGTGCCACCAGCAGAGATCGTGGGACAGGGACCGGCTACACCTTC.

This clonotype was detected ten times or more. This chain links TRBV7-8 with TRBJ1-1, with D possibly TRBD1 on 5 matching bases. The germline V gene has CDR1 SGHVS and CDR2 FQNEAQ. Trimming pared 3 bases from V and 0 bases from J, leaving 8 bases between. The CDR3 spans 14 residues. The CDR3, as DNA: TGTGCCAGCAGCTTGACAGTTTTGAACACTGAAGCTTTCTTT. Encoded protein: CASSLTVLNTEAFF.

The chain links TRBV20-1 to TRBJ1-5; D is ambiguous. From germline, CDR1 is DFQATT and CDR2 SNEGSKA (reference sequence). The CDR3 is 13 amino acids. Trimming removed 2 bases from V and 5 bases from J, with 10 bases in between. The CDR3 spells CSARIGGDQPQHF. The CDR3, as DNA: TGCAGTGCTAGAATTGGCGGGGATCAGCCCCAGCATTTT.

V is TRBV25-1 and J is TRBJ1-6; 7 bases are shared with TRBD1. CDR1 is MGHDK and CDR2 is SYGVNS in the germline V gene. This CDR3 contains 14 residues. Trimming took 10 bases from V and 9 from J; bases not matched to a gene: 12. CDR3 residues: CATSTGRASSPLHF. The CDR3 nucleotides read TGTGCCACCTCGACAGGGCGCGCTTCTTCACCCCTCCACTTT.

The CDR3 nucleotides read TGCAGCGTTGAAGAGAGGAGCGGGAGAGCCGGGGAGCTGTTTTTT. Translating gives CSVEERSGRAGELFF. The chain recombines TRBV29-1 with TRBJ2-2; 8 bases align to TRBD2. The CDR3 is 15 residues long. V shed 0 bases, J shed 6 bases, and the junction held 6 bases outside the gene matches. Germline lookup yields CDR1 SQVTM and CDR2 ANQGSEA.

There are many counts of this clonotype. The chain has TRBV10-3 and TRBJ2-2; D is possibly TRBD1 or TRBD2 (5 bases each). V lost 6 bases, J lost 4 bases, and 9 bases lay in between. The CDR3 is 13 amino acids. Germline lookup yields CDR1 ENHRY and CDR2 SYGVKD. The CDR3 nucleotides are TGTGCCATCAGCTCCGGGGCCACCGGGGAGCTGTTTTTT. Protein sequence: CAISSGATGELFF.

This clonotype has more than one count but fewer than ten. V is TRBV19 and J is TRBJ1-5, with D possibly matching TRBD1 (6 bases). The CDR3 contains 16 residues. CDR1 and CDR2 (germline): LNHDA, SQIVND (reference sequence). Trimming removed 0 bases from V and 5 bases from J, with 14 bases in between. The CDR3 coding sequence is TGTGCCAGTAGTATAGATAAGTACAGGGTGGATCAGCCCCAGCATTTT. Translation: CASSIDKYRVDQPQHF.

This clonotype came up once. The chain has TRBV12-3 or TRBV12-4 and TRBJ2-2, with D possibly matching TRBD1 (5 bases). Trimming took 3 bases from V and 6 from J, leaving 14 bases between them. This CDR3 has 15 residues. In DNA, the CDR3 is TGTGCCAGCAGTTTGACCCCTTTAGGGGCCGGGGAGCTGTTTTTT. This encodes CASSLTPLGAGELFF.

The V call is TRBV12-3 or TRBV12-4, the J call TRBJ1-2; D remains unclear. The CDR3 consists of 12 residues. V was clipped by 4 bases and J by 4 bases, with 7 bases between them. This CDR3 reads CASSSLPYGYTF. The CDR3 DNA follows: TGTGCCAGCAGTTCCCTCCCCTATGGCTACACCTTC.

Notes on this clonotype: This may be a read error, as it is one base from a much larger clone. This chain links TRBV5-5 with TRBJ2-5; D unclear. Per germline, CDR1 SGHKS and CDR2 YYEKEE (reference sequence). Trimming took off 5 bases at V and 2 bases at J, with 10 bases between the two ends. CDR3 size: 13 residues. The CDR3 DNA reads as TGTGCCAGCAGTATGTACGAACAAGAGACCCAGTACTTC. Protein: CASSMYEQETQYF. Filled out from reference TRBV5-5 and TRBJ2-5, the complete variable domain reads DAGVTQSPTHLIKTRGQQVTLRCSPISGHKSVSWYQQVLGQGPQFIFQYYEKEERGRGNFPDRFSARQFPNYSSELNVNALLLGDSALYLCASSMYEQETQYFGPGTRLLVL.

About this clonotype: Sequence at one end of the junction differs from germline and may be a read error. Here the CDR3 DNA reads TGTGCCAGCAGCGTAGTGGGGGCGGGGGAGACCCGGTACTTC. It specifies CASSVVGAGETRYF. This sequence joins TRBV9 and TRBJ2-5; the D gene is possibly TRBD2 (7 bases). The CDR3 contains 14 residues. The germline gives CDR1 SGDLS, CDR2 YYNGEE.

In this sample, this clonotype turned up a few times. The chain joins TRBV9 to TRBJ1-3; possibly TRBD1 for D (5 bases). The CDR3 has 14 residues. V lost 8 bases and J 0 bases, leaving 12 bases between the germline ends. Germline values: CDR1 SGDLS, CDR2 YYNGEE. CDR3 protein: CASRTGASGNTIYF. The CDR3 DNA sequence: TGTGCCAGTCGAACAGGCGCCTCTGGAAACACCATATATTTT. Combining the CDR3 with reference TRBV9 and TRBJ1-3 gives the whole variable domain DSGVTQTPKHLITATGQRVTLRCSPRSGDLSVYWYQQSLDQGLQFLIQYYNGEERAKGNILERFSAQQFPDLHSELNLSSLELGDSALYFCASRTGASGNTIYFGEGSWLTVV.

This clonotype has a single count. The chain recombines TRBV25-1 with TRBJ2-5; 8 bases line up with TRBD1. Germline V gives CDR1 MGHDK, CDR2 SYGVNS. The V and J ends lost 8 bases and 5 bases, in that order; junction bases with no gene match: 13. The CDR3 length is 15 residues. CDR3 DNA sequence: TGTGCCAGCGTTGCCCCCGGGACAGGAGGGGAGACCCAGTACTTC. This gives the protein CASVAPGTGGETQYF.

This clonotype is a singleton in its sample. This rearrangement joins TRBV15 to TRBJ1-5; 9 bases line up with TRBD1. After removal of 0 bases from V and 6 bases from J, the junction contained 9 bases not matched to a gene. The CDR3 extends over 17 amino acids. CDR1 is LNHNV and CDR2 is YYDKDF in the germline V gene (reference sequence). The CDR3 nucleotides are TGTGCCACCAGCAGAGATCTTACAGGGGGCGCAGGTCAGCCCCAGCATTTT. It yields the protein CATSRDLTGGAGQPQHF.

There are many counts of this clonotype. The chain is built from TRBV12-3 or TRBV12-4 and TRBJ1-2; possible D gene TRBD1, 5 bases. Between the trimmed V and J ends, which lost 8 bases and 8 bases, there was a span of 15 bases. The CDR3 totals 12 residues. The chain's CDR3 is CASGPGGKGYTF. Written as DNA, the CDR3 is TGTGCCAGCGGCCCGGGGGGGAAGGGCTACACCTTC.

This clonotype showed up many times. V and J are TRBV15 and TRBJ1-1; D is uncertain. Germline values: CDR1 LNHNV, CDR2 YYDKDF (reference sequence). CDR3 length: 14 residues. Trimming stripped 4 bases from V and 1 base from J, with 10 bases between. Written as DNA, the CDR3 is TGTGCCACCAGCATAGGTGGCCAGAACACTGAAGCTTTCTTT. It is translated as CATSIGGQNTEAFF.

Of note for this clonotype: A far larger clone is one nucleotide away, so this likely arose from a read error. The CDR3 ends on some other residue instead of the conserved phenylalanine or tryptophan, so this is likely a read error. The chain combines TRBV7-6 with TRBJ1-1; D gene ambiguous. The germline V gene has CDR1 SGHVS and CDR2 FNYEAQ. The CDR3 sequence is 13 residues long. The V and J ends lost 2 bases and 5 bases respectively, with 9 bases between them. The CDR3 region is CASSLSSGTEAFS. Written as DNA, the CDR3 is TGTGCCAGCAGCTTAAGTTCGGGAACTGAAGCTTTCTCT.

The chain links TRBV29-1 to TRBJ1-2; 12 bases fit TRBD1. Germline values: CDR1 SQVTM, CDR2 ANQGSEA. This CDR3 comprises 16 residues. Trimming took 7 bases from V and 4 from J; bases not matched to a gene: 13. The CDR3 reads CSADPSGTGGGYGYTF. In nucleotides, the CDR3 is TGCAGCGCTGACCCTTCCGGGACAGGGGGCGGCTATGGCTACACCTTC.

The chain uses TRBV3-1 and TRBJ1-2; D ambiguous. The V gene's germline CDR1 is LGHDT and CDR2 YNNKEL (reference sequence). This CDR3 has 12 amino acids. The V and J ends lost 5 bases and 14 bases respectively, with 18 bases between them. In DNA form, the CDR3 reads TGTGCCAGCAGCGACGGCCCTTACCCCCTAACCTTC. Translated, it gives CASSDGPYPLTF. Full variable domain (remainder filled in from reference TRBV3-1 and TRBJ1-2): DTAVSQTPKYLVTQMGNDKSIKCEQNLGHDTMYWYKQDSKKFLKIMFSYNNKELIINETVPNRFSPKSPDKAHLNLHINSLELGDSAVYFCASSDGPYPLTFGSGTRLTVV.

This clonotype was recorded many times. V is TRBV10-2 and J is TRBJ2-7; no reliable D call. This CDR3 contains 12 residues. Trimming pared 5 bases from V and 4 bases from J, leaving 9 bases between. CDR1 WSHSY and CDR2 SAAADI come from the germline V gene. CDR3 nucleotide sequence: TGCGCCAGCAGTTTCCGGCTTTACGAGCAGTACTTC. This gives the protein CASSFRLYEQYF.

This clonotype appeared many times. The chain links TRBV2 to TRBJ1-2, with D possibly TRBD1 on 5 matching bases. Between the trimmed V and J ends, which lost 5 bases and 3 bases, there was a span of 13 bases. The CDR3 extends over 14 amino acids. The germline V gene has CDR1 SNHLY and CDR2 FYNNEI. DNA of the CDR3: TGTGCCAGCAGTCAATCGGGGACCTACTATGGCTACACCTTC. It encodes CASSQSGTYYGYTF.

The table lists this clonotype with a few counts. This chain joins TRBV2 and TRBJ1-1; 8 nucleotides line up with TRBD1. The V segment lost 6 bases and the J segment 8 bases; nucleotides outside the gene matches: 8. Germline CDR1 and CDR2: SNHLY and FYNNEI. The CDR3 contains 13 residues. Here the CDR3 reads CASSFLGQEEAFF. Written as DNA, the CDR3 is TGTGCCAGCAGCTTTTTGGGACAGGAGGAAGCTTTCTTT. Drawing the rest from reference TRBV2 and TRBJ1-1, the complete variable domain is EPEVTQTPSHQVTQMGQEVILRCVPISNHLYFYWYRQILGQKVEFLVSFYNNEISEKSEIFDDQFSVERPDGSNFTLKIRSTKLEDSAMYFCASSFLGQEEAFFGQGTRLTVV.